The 30 T cell receptor beta chains below come from one sample, sequenced in a study of response to subunit inactivated influenza vaccine. TCRdb called the RT-PCR reads again in MiXCR, with one record for every CDR3 protein. The table lists hundreds of thousands of distinct CDR3 sequences, roughly 9.7% of them singletons. The sample in question was PBMCs from blood, obtained roughly 45 days after vaccination. The receptors shown here come from a man in his fifties who received an inactivated influenza vaccine.

This clonotype turned up a few times. The chain links TRBV28 to TRBJ2-7; D ambiguous. V lost 2 bases, J lost 7 bases, and 9 bases lay in between. Germline loops: CDR1 MDHEN, CDR2 SYDVKM. The CDR3 is 12 residues long. The CDR3 here is CASSLHQGEQYF. The CDR3 bases are TGTGCCAGCAGTTTACACCAAGGAGAGCAGTACTTC. The whole variable domain, filled in from reference TRBV28 and TRBJ2-7, reads DVKVTQSSRYLVKRTGEKVFLECVQDMDHENMFWYRQDPGLGLRLIYFSYDVKMKEKGDIPEGYSVSREKKERFSLILESASTNQTSMYLCASSLHQGEQYFGPGTRLTVT.

This clonotype was recorded once. This rearrangement joins TRBV5-1 to TRBJ2-3, with TRBD2 matching 9 bases. V gave up 3 bases and J gave up 1 base; unmatched junction bases: 6. CDR1 is SGHRS, CDR2 YFSETQ, per germline. The CDR3 has 16 amino acids. CDR3 sequence: CASSSTGTSRTDTQYF. CDR3 coding DNA: TGCGCCAGCAGCTCCACCGGGACTAGCCGCACAGATACGCAGTATTTT.

This clonotype was detected many times. The chain links TRBV20-1 to TRBJ2-5; D is unresolved. This CDR3 has 15 amino acids. Germline values: CDR1 DFQATT, CDR2 SNEGSKA (reference sequence). Trimming cost V 0 bases and J 0 bases, with 11 bases left between them. The CDR3 bases are TGCAGTGCTAGAGATCATTCGAGGTACCAAGAGACCCAGTACTTC. It codes for CSARDHSRYQETQYF.

This clonotype has at least ten counts. The V and J genes are TRBV12-3 or TRBV12-4 and TRBJ2-7; weak D call: TRBD1 (8 bases). The CDR3 extends over 15 amino acids. Between the trimmed V and J ends, which lost 5 bases and 2 bases, there was a span of 16 bases. The CDR3 sequence: CASSLYRGGAYEQYF. CDR3 in DNA: TGTGCCAGCAGTCTCTACAGGGGGGGGGCCTACGAGCAGTACTTC.

This clonotype was recorded at least ten times. The junction and the germline gene differ at one end; a read error may be behind it. The gene calls are TRBV20-1 and TRBJ1-6; D unclear. CDR1 and CDR2 from the germline V gene are DFQATT and SNEGSKA (reference sequence). CDR3 length equals 13 residues. In nucleotides, the CDR3 is TGCAGTGCAGCCCGTTCCTCTAATTCACCCCTCCACTTT. Translating gives CSAARSSNSPLHF.

This clonotype was counted many times. The chain couples TRBV4-1 to TRBJ2-1; perhaps D is TRBD1 or TRBD2 (6 bases each). V lost 4 bases and J 3 bases, leaving 16 bases between the germline ends. The CDR3 covers 16 residues. CDR1 is MGHRA and CDR2 is YSYEKL in the germline V gene. Written as DNA, the CDR3 is TGCGCCAGCAGCCCGATCCCTGGGGGGCTCTACAATGAGCAGTTCTTC. Translated: CASSPIPGGLYNEQFF.

The J gene is TRBJ2-3, the V gene TRBV20-1; 8 positions agree with TRBD1. Trimming cost V 6 bases and J 5 bases; bases outside gene matches: 22. This CDR3 is built from 18 residues. Per the germline V gene, CDR1 is DFQATT and CDR2 is SNEGSKA (reference sequence). CDR3 DNA sequence: TGCAGTGCCGTCAGTATGCTATTGGGACAGGCCGCGGTAGATACGCAGTATTTT. Translation gives CSAVSMLLGQAAVDTQYF.

The CDR3 spells CASSYSGRNTEAFF. CDR3 in DNA: TGTGCCAGCAGTTACAGTGGGAGGAACACTGAAGCTTTCTTT. This chain joins TRBV6-2 or TRBV6-3 and TRBJ1-1; D gene uncertain. Germline V gene data show CDR1 as MNHEY and CDR2 as SVGEGT. The CDR3 runs to 14 residues. Trimming took 2 bases from V and 1 from J, leaving 8 bases between them.

This clonotype was counted only a few times. The chain recombines TRBV5-5 with TRBJ2-7; no clear D gene. The germline V and J ends were trimmed by 0 bases and 2 bases, with 15 bases remaining between them. Germline CDR1 and CDR2: SGHKS and YYEKEE (reference sequence). The CDR3 sequence is 16 residues long. CDR3 protein: CASSLAGQAVTYEQYF. DNA of the CDR3: TGTGCCAGCAGCTTGGCCGGCCAGGCCGTAACCTACGAGCAGTACTTC. Full variable domain (outside the CDR3, taken from reference TRBV5-5 and TRBJ2-7): DAGVTQSPTHLIKTRGQQVTLRCSPISGHKSVSWYQQVLGQGPQFIFQYYEKEERGRGNFPDRFSARQFPNYSSELNVNALLLGDSALYLCASSLAGQAVTYEQYFGPGTRLTVT.

This rearrangement joins TRBV20-1 to TRBJ2-2; D is perhaps TRBD1 (6 bases). V was clipped by 0 bases and J by 6 bases, with 17 bases between them. Germline CDR1 is DFQATT and CDR2 is SNEGSKA (reference sequence). The CDR3 contains 16 residues. The DNA for the CDR3 is TGCAGTGCTAGAGATCGTCTTGGGGGCCGGGCCGGGGAGCTGTTTTTT. As protein: CSARDRLGGRAGELFF.

This clonotype was observed at least ten times. The V call is TRBV24-1, the J call TRBJ1-5, with TRBD1 as a possible D gene (6 bases). V was shortened by 6 bases and J by 5 bases, with 19 bases between the two germline ends. This CDR3 has 16 residues. CDR1 is KGHDR and CDR2 is SFDVKD in the germline V gene. CDR3 nucleotides: TGTGCCACCAGTCCACGGGGGCGCGGGTCGGATCAGCCCCAGCATTTT. Its protein is CATSPRGRGSDQPQHF.

This clonotype has a handful of counts. The CDR3 loop reads CASSQQTGEGETQYF. The CDR3 DNA follows: TGCGCCAGCAGCCAACAGACAGGGGAGGGTGAGACCCAGTACTTC. This rearrangement joins TRBV4-3 to TRBJ2-5, with TRBD1 as a possible D gene (8 bases). With 2 bases removed from V and 5 bases from J, the gap between germline ends came to 15 bases. The V gene's germline CDR1 is LGHNA and CDR2 YSLEER. CDR3 length: 15 residues.

This clonotype occurred a few times. The chain couples TRBV18 to TRBJ2-7; perhaps TRBD1 as D (7 bases). CDR1 is KGHSH and CDR2 is LQKENI in the germline V gene. This CDR3 is built from 15 residues. Trimming stripped 2 bases from V and 4 bases from J, with 15 bases between. CDR3 coding DNA: TGTGCCAGCTCACCAATGGCAGGGGGGAATTACGAGCAGTACTTC. This translates into CASSPMAGGNYEQYF.

In this sample, this clonotype turned up a few times. V and J are TRBV5-6 and TRBJ1-3; D is ambiguous. With 3 bases removed from V and 0 bases from J, the gap between germline ends came to 7 bases. This CDR3 has 14 amino acids. Germline CDR1 SGHDT, CDR2 YYEEEE. This CDR3 is CASSSAPSGNTIYF. In DNA form, the CDR3 reads TGTGCCAGCAGCTCCGCTCCCTCTGGAAACACCATATATTTT.

The chain uses TRBV6-1 and TRBJ2-7; 12 positions match TRBD1. The germline V gene has CDR1 MNHNS and CDR2 SASEGT. CDR3 length: 15 amino acids. V shed 5 bases, J shed 4 bases, and the junction held 6 bases outside the gene matches. The CDR3 DNA reads TGTGCCAGCAGTACCCGGGACAGGGGGCATTACGAGCAGTACTTC. Its translation is CASSTRDRGHYEQYF.

This clonotype was seen only a few times. The V call is TRBV28, the J call TRBJ2-1, with 9 bases lining up with TRBD1. Trimming took 8 bases from V and 15 from J; bases not matched to a gene: 8. Per germline, CDR1 MDHEN and CDR2 SYDVKM. The CDR3 length is 11 residues. The CDR3 reads CASGDRGTRFF. CDR3 bases: TGTGCCAGCGGAGACAGGGGGACGCGGTTCTTC.

This clonotype has just a few counts. The chain carries TRBV27 and TRBJ2-1; unclear D gene. The germline V gene encodes CDR1 MNHEY and CDR2 SMNVEV (reference sequence). The CDR3 consists of 16 residues. V shed 0 bases and J shed 0 bases, with 9 bases lying between them. CDR3 region: CASSLSTVLSYNEQFF. For the CDR3, the DNA is TGTGCCAGCAGTTTATCGACCGTTCTCTCCTACAATGAGCAGTTCTTC.

This sequence joins TRBV6-2 or TRBV6-3 and TRBJ2-1, with 10 bases that match TRBD2. CDR1 and CDR2 (germline): MNHEY, SVGEGT. The CDR3 covers 14 residues. J lost 6 bases, V lost 2 bases, and 1 base had no gene match. As DNA, the CDR3 is TGTGCCAGCAGTTACGCTAGCGGGAGCAATGAGCAGTTCTTC. Its protein is CASSYASGSNEQFF.

The J gene is TRBJ2-7, the V gene TRBV6-5; 7 nucleotides match TRBD1. The CDR3 covers 12 residues. Germline CDR1 is MNHEY and CDR2 is SVGAGI. With V trimmed by 5 bases and J by 9 bases, 7 bases remained unmatched. The CDR3 reads CASSKRDSGQYF. The CDR3 region has the DNA TGTGCCAGCAGTAAACGGGACAGCGGGCAGTACTTC.

This clonotype has just a few counts. This chain links TRBV20-1 with TRBJ2-5; 13 bases agree with TRBD2. The ends lost 2 bases at V and 3 bases at J; junction bases unmatched: 15. This CDR3 is 19 amino acids long. The V gene's germline CDR1 is DFQATT and CDR2 SNEGSKA (reference sequence). In DNA, the CDR3 is TGCAGTGCTAGACCAGGACTAGCGGGAGTTGAGATGTGGGAAGAGACCCAGTACTTC. Its translation is CSARPGLAGVEMWEETQYF.

This clonotype has a count of ten or more. This chain connects TRBV5-1 to TRBJ2-3; weak D call: TRBD2 (7 bases). The V gene lost 3 bases and the J gene lost 0 bases, with 17 bases spanning the gap. There are 17 residues in the CDR3. Germline V gene lookup returns CDR1 SGHRS and CDR2 YFSETQ. CDR3: CASSSGRGPTSTDTQYF. The CDR3 DNA reads as TGCGCCAGCAGCTCAGGGCGGGGGCCCACTAGCACAGATACGCAGTATTTT.

The sample holds many counts of this clonotype. The CDR3, as DNA: TGCGCCAGCAGTGGACAGGGGGCCTACGAGCAGTACTTC. It codes for CASSGQGAYEQYF. The chain joins TRBV10-2 to TRBJ2-7, with 9 positions matching TRBD1. CDR3 length: 13 amino acids. The germline gives CDR1 WSHSY, CDR2 SAAADI. The V segment lost 4 bases and the J segment 2 bases; nucleotides outside the gene matches: 0.

The gene calls are TRBV20-1 and TRBJ2-3; 10 bases map to TRBD2. V was pared by 1 base and J by 5 bases, with 3 bases of the junction left unmatched. The germline V gene encodes CDR1 DFQATT and CDR2 SNEGSKA (reference sequence). This CDR3 is built from 14 residues. The CDR3: CSARAGLAEDTQYF. CDR3 coding DNA: TGCAGTGCTAGAGCAGGACTAGCGGAAGATACGCAGTATTTT.

The V call is TRBV7-6, the J call TRBJ1-2; a weak D match, TRBD1 (5 bases). Germline values: CDR1 SGHVS, CDR2 FNYEAQ. Between the trimmed V and J ends, which lost 1 base and 4 bases, there was a span of 10 bases. This CDR3 is 14 amino acids long. CDR3 coding DNA: TGTGCCAGCAGCTTAGAAACAGGTCCCTATGGCTACACCTTC. This gives the protein CASSLETGPYGYTF.

The V gene is TRBV5-1, the J gene TRBJ1-1, with a possible D match to TRBD1 (5 bases). The CDR3 consists of 16 residues. Germline assignment: CDR1 SGHRS and CDR2 YFSETQ. V was shortened by 0 bases and J by 1 base, with 13 bases between the two germline ends. This CDR3 is CASSLGWGRKNTEAFF. In DNA, the CDR3 is TGCGCCAGCAGCTTGGGATGGGGGAGAAAGAACACTGAAGCTTTCTTT.

This clonotype was found a few times. CDR3 sequence (DNA): TGTGCCAGCAGTTTTTTGGGACTAGCGGGAGGCCCCTTAGAGCAGTACTTC. It is translated as CASSFLGLAGGPLEQYF. The chain recombines TRBV28 with TRBJ2-7, with 15 bases aligning to TRBD2. Germline lookup yields CDR1 MDHEN and CDR2 SYDVKM. V gave up 3 bases and J gave up 7 bases; unmatched junction bases: 10. The CDR3 loop spans 17 amino acids.

This clonotype was picked up many times. The chain carries TRBV6-2 or TRBV6-3 and TRBJ2-2, with 8 bases fitting TRBD2. Trimming took 4 bases from V and 0 from J; bases not matched to a gene: 1. The CDR3 is 15 residues long. Germline values: CDR1 MNHEY, CDR2 SVGEGT. DNA for the CDR3: TGTGCCAGCAGTTCGGGACTAGCGAACACCGGGGAGCTGTTTTTT. This encodes CASSSGLANTGELFF.

Concerning this clonotype: A much larger clone lies one base from this, so it may be a read error. The chain's CDR3 is CASSSTSGGAETQSF. In DNA form, the CDR3 reads TGTGCCAGCAGCTCAACTAGCGGGGGGGCAGAGACCCAGTCCTTC. This chain links TRBV7-2 with TRBJ2-5; TRBD2 agrees at 13 bases. The length of the CDR3 is 15 residues. Looked up from germline, CDR1 is SGHTA and CDR2 is FQGNSA.

This clonotype appeared many times. The chain has TRBV20-1 and TRBJ2-5; 9 bases are shared with TRBD2. Germline V lookup: CDR1 DFQATT, CDR2 SNEGSKA (reference sequence). This CDR3 has 15 residues. V lost 4 bases to trimming and J lost 4 bases; unmatched junction nucleotides: 10. CDR3 residues: CSAILGLAFRETQYF. Written as DNA, the CDR3 is TGCAGTGCTATCCTGGGACTAGCCTTTCGAGAGACCCAGTACTTC.

J is TRBJ2-7 and V is TRBV7-2; the D is unclear. V lost 1 base, J lost 3 bases, and 13 bases lay in between. The CDR3 totals 15 residues. Germline V gene lookup returns CDR1 SGHTA and CDR2 FQGNSA. CDR3 in amino acids: CASSLVSGVGYEQYF. In DNA, the CDR3 is TGTGCCAGCAGCTTAGTTTCTGGGGTTGGCTACGAGCAGTACTTC.